This T cell receptor beta chain is from a study of molecular identifiers for immune sequencing clone quantification. Germline V gene sequence: CDR1 MNHEY, CDR2 SMNVEV (reference sequence). V shed 6 bases, J shed 3 bases, and the junction held 3 bases outside the gene matches. The CDR3 runs 13 residues. MiXCR, run by TCRdb on the PCR reads, gives a single entry per CDR3 protein. The sample records 490,000 or so distinct CDR3 sequences, roughly 23% being singletons. The sequence was collected from a human donor in good health. Some libraries in this study had Jurkat cell RNA spiked in. Sample: naive CD8+ T cells from blood, with Jurkat cell RNA spiked in. This sample's subset: FACS-sorted CD8+CD4-CCR7+CD45RA+ naive T cells. This chain links TRBV27 with TRBJ1-1; 8 bases agree with TRBD1. The CDR3 bases are TGTGCCAGCAGGGCACAGGGGGACACTGAAGCTTTCTTT. Translation gives CASRAQGDTEAFF.